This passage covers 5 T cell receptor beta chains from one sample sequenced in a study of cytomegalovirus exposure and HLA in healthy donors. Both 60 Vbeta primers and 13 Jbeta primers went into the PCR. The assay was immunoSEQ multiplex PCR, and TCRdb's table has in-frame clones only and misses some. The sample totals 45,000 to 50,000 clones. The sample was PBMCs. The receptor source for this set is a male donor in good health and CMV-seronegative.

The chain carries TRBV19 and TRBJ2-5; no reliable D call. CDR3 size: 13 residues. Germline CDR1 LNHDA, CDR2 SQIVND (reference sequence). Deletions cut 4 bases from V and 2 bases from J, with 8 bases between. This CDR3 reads CASSNRNQETQYF. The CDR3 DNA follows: TGTGCCAGTAGTAACAGAAATCAAGAGACCCAGTACTTC.

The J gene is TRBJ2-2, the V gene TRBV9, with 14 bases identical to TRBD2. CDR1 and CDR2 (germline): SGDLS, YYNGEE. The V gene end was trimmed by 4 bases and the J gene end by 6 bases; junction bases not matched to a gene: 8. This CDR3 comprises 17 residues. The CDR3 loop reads CASSKGLAGAGPGELFF. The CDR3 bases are TGTGCCAGCAGCAAGGGACTAGCGGGGGCTGGGCCCGGGGAGCTGTTTTTT.

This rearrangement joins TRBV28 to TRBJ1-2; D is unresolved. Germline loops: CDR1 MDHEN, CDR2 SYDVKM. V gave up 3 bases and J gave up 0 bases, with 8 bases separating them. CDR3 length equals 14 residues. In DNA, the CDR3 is TGTGCCAGCAGTTTGAAGGAGGCTAACTATGGCTACACCTTC. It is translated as CASSLKEANYGYTF.

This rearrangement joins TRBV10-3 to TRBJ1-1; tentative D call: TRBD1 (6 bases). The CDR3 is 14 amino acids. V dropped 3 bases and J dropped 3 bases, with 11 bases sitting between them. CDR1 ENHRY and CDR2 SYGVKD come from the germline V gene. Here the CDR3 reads CAISDSEGDTEAFF. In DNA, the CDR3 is TGTGCCATCAGTGACTCCGAGGGGGACACTGAAGCTTTCTTT.

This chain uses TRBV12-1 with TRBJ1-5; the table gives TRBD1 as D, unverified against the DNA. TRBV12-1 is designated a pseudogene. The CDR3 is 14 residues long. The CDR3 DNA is TGTGCCAGCAGCTTACCAGGGGAGATTCAGCCCCAGCATTTT. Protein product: CASSLPGEIQPQHF.